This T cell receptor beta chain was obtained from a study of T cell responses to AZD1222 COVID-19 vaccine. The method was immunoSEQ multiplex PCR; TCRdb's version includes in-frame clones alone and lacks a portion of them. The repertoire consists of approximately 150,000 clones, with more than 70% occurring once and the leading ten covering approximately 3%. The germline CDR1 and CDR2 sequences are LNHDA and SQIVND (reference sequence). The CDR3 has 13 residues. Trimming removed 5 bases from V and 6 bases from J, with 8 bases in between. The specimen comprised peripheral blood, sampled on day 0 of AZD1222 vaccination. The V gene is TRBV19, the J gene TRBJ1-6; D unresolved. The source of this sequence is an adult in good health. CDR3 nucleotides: TGTGCCAGTAGTCGGGGAATTAATTCACCCCTCCACTTT. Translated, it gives CASSRGINSPLHF.